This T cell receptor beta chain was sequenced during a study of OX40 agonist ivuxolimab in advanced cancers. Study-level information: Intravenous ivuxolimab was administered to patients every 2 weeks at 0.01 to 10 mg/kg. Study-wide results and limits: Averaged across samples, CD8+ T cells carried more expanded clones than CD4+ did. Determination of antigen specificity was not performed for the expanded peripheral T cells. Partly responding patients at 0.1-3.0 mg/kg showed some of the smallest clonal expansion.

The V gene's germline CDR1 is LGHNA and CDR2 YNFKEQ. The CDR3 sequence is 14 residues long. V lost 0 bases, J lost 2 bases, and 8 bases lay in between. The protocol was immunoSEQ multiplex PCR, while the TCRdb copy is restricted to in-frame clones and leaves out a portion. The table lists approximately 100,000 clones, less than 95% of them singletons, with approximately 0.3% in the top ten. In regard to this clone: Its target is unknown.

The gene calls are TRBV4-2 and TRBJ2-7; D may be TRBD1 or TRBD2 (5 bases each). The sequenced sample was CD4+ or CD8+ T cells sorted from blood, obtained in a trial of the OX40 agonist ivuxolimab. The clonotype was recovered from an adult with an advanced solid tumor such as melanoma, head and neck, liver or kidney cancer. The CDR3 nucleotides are TGTGCCAGCAGCCAAGAGGGGACCCCCTACGAGCAGTACTTC. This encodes CASSQEGTPYEQYF.